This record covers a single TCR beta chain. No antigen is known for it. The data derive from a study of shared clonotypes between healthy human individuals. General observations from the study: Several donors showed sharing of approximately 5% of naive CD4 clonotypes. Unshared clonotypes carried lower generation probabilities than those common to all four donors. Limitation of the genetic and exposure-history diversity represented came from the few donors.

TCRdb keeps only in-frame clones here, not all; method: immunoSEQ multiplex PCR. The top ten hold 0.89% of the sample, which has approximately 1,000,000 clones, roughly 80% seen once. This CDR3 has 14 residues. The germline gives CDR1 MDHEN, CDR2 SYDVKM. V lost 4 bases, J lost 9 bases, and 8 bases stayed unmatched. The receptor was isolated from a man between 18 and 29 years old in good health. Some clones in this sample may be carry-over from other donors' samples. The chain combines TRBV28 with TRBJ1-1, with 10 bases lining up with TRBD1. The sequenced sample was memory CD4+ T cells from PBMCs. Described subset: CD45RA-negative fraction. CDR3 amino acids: CASSSPGTGDQAFF. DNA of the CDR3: TGTGCCAGCAGTTCCCCCGGGACAGGGGATCAAGCTTTCTTT.